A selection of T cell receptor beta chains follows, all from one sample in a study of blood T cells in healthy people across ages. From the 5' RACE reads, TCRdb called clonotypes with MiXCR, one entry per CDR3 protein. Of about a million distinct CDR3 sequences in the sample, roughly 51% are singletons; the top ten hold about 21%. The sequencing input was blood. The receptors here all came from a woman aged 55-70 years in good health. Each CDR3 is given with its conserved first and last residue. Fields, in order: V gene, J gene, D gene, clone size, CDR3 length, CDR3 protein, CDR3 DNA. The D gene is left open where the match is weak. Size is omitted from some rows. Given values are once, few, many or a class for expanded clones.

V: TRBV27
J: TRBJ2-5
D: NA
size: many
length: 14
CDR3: CASSLSGTQETQYF
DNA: TGTGCCAGCAGTTTATCGGGAACCCAAGAGACCCAGTACTTC

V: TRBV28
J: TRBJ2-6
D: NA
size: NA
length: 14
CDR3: CASSRDSGANVVTF
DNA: TGTGCCAGCAGTCGAGACTCTGGGGCCAACGTCGTGACTTTC

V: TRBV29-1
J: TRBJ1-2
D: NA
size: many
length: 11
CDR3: CSVADSYGYTF
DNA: TGCAGCGTTGCCGACAGCTATGGCTACACCTTC

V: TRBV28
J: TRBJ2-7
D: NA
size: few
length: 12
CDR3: CATTNPLYEQYF
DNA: TGTGCCACCACTAACCCCCTGTACGAGCAGTACTTC

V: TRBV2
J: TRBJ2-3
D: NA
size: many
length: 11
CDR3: CASSYSITQYF
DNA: TGTGCCAGCAGTTACAGCATTACGCAGTATTTT

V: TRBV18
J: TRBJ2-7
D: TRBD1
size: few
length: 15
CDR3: CASSPIRTGGNEQYF
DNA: TGTGCCAGCTCACCAATCAGGACAGGTGGTAACGAGCAGTACTTC

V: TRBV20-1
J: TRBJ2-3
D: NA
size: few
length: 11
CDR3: CSASATDTQYF
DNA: TGCAGTGCTAGTGCTACCGATACGCAGTATTTT

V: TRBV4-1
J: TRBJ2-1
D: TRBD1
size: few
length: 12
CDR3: CASSQVATGLFF
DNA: TGCGCCAGCAGCCAAGTGGCGACAGGGTTGTTCTTC

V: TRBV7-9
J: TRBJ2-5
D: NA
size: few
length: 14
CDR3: CASSLTGAMETQYF
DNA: TGTGCCAGCAGCTTAACGGGGGCGATGGAGACCCAGTACTTC

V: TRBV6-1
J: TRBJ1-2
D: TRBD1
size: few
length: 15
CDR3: CASSEAGTGVYGYTF
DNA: TGTGCCAGCAGTGAAGCCGGGACAGGCGTCTATGGCTACACCTTC

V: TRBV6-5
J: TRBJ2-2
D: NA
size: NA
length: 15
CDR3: CASSYMGSGTGELFF
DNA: TGTGCCAGCAGTTATATGGGTTCAGGGACCGGGGAGCTGTTTTTT

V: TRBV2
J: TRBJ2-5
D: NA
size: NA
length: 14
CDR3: CASSGTDHQETQYF
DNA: TGTGCCAGCAGTGGGACAGATCACCAAGAGACCCAGTACTTC

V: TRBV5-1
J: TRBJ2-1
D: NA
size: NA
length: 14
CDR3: CASSLVGSDNEQFF
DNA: TGCGCCAGCAGCTTGGTCGGGAGCGACAATGAGCAGTTCTTC

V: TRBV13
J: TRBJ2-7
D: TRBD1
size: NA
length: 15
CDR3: CASSSARDRRYEQYF
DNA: TGTGCCAGCAGCTCAGCAAGGGACAGGCGGTACGAGCAGTACTTC

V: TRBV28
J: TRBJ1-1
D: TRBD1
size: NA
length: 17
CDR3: CASRTLGQGGLNTEAFF
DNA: TGTGCCAGCAGAACTCTCGGACAGGGGGGTTTGAACACTGAAGCTTTCTTT

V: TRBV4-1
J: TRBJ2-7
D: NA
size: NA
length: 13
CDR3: CASSQWDTYEQYF
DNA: TGCGCCAGCAGCCAATGGGATACCTACGAGCAGTACTTC

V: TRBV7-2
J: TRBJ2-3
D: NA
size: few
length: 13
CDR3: CASSLALSDTQYF
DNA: TGTGCCAGCAGTCTCGCCCTGTCAGATACGCAGTATTTT